The entry that follows covers one T cell receptor (beta chain) sequence. The target antigen is unknown. Treatment: roughly 20 received Ad26.COV2.S at low or high dose, single or two shots; 5 received placebo; per-sample allocation not given. Specimens were obtained on day 63 following the first vaccine or placebo injection. A Boston donor was an adult aged 18-55 years. The data were taken from a study of Ad26.COV2.S vaccination and SARS-CoV-2 variants. The wider study: The vaccine Ad26.COV2.S was put into the muscle once, or twice with 56 days between.

The table came from immunoSEQ multiplex PCR; TCRdb's copy has only in-frame clones and leaves some out. In the table there are hundreds of thousands of clones, 85% of which are singletons. Study results and limitations: Analyses of TCR breadth and depth may have underestimated total T cell responses.

Germline values: CDR1 SGHKS, CDR2 YYEKEE (reference sequence). V was pared by 0 bases and J by 4 bases, with 7 bases between. This CDR3 is 14 amino acids long. Sequencing was performed on peripheral blood, taken in a trial of Ad26.COV2.S vaccine versus placebo. V usage is TRBV5-5 and J usage is TRBJ2-2, with D possibly TRBD2 on 6 matching bases. This TCR came from a person between 18 and 59 years old who received the Ad26.COV2.S COVID-19 vaccine or a placebo. The CDR3 DNA follows: TGTGCCAGCAGCTTGGTGACTAGCACCGGGGAGCTGTTTTTT. Translating gives CASSLVTSTGELFF. The variable domain in full, completed from reference TRBV5-5 and TRBJ2-2, reads DAGVTQSPTHLIKTRGQQVTLRCSPISGHKSVSWYQQVLGQGPQFIFQYYEKEERGRGNFPDRFSARQFPNYSSELNVNALLLGDSALYLCASSLVTSTGELFFGEGSRLTVL.